The subject of this entry is one T cell receptor beta chain. The antigen is unknown. Its ends do not fully match the called genes, so a read error is possible. Amplification of TCR alpha and beta CDR3 regions from RNA used iRepertoire nested multiplex PCR. Input was roughly 100-450 ng of tissue mRNA or PBMC total RNA. TCRdb reprocessed the multiplex PCR reads with MiXCR, giving one entry per CDR3 protein. This table has 20,000 to 25,000 distinct CDR3 sequences, roughly 25% appearing once. This entry comes from a study of glioma-infiltrating T cells. Study-wide points: Tissue and blood shared very few CDR3 sequences. Above-expected tissue-blood divergence occurred in all gliomas, most in low-grade ones.

In germline, CDR1 is MNHEY, CDR2 SMNVEV (reference sequence). This CDR3 is built from 13 residues. This clonotype was sampled from a human donor with low-grade glioma or glioblastoma, undergoing nonglioma brain surgery, or in good health (not recorded which). This chain links TRBV27 with TRBJ2-7; D gene unclear. The sample comprised glioma tissue, nonneoplastic brain tissue, or PBMCs (not recorded which). The CDR3 is CASLRVGSKERYF. The DNA of the CDR3 is TGTGCCAGCCTTAGGGTGGGATCTAAGGAGCGGTACTTC.